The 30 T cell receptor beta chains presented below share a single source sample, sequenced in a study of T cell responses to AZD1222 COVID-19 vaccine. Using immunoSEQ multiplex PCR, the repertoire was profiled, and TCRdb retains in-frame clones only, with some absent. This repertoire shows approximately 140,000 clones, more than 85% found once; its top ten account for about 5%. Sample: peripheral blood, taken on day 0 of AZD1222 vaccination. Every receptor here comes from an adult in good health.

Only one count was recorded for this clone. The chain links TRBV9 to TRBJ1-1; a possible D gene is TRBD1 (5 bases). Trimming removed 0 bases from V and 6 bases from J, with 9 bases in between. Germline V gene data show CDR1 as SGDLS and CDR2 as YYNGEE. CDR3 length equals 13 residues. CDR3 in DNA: TGTGCCAGCAGCGTAGGACAGTTCGCTGAAGCTTTCTTT. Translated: CASSVGQFAEAFF.

CDR3 nucleotides: TGCAGTGCCCCTTACTCCTACGAGCAGTACTTC. Translated: CSAPYSYEQYF. The rearrangement joins TRBV20-1 to TRBJ2-7; D uncertain. The CDR3 is made up of 11 amino acids. Germline loops: CDR1 DFQATT, CDR2 SNEGSKA (reference sequence). V shed 6 bases and J shed 0 bases, with 6 bases lying between them.

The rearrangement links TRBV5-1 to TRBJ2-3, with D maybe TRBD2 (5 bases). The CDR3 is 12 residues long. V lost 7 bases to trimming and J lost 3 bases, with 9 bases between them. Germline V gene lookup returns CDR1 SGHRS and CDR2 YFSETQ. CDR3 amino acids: CASGGGTDTQYF. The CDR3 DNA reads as TGCGCCAGCGGAGGCGGGACAGATACGCAGTATTTT.

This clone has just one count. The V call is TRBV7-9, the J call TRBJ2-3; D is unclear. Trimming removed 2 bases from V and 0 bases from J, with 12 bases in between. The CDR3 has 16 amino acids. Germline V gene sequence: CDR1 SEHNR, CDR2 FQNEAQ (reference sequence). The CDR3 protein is CASSLRGIFSTDTQYF. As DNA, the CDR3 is TGTGCCAGCAGCTTACGCGGCATCTTTAGCACAGATACGCAGTATTTT.

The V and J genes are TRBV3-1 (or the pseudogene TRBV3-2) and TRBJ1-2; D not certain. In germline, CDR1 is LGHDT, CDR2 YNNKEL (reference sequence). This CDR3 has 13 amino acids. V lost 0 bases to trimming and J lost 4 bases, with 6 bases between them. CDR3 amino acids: CASSQDRSYGYTF. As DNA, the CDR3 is TGTGCCAGCAGCCAAGATCGCAGCTATGGCTACACCTTC.

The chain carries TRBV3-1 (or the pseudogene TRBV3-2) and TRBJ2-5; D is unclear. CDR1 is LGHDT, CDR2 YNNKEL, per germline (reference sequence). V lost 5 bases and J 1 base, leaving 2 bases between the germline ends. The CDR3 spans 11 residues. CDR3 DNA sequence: TGTGCCAGCAGCTTCCAAGAGACCCAGTACTTC. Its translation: CASSFQETQYF.

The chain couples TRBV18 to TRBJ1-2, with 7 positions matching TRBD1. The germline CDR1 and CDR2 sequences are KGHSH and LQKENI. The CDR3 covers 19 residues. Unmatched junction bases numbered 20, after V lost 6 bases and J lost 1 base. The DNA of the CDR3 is TGTGCCAGCTCCCCTCTCCCGAGGGCAGGGGGAGCCCGTAACTATGGCTACACCTTC. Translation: CASSPLPRAGGARNYGYTF.

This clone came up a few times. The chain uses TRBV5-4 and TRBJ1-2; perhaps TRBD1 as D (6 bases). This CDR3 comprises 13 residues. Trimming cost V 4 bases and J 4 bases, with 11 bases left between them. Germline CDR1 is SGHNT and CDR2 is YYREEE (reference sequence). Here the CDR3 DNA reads TGTGCCAGCAGCGAAGAAGGGGGCTATGGCTACACCTTC. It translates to CASSEEGGYGYTF.

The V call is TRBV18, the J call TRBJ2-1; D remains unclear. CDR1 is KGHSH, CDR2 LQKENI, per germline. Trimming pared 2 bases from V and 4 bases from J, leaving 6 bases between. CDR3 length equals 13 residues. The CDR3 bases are TGTGCCAGCTCACCAAGGGCGTACAATGAGCAGTTCTTC. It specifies CASSPRAYNEQFF.

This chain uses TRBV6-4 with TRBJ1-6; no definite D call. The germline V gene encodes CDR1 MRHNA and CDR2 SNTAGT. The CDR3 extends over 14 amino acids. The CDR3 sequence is CAARPSPLSSPLHF. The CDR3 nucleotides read TGTGCTGCACGCCCGTCGCCCCTAAGTTCACCCCTCCACTTT.

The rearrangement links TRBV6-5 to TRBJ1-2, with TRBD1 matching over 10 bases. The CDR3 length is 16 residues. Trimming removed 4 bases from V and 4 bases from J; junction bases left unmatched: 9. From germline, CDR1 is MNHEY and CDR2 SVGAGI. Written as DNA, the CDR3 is TGTGCCAGCAGTTCCTCGGGACAGGGGACGAGCTATGGCTACACCTTC. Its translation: CASSSSGQGTSYGYTF.

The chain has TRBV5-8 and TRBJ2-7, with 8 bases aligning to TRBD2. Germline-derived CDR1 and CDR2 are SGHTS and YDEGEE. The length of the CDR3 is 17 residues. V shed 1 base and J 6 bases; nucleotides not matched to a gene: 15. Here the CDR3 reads CASSLRFYGTRVGEQYF. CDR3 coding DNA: TGTGCCAGCAGCTTGAGGTTCTACGGGACTAGGGTTGGCGAGCAGTACTTC.

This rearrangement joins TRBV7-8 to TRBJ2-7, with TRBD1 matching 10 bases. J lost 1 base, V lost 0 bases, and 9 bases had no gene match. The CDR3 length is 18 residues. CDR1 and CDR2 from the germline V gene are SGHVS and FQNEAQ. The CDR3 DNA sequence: TGTGCCAGCAGCTTAGCGCTTAGGGACAGGGGACCTTCCTACGAGCAGTACTTC. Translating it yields CASSLALRDRGPSYEQYF.

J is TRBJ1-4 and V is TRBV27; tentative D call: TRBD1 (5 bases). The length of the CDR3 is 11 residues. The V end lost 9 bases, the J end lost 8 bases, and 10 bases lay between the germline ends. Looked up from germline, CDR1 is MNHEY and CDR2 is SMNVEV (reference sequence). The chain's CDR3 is CASRGNEKLFF. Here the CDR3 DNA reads TGTGCCAGTCGGGGGAACGAAAAACTGTTTTTT.

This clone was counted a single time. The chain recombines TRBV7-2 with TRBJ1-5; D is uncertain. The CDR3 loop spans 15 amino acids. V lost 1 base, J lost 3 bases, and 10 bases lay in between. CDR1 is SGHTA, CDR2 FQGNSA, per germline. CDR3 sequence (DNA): TGTGCCAGCAGCTTAGTTGACGGGGACAATCAGCCCCAGCATTTT. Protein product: CASSLVDGDNQPQHF.

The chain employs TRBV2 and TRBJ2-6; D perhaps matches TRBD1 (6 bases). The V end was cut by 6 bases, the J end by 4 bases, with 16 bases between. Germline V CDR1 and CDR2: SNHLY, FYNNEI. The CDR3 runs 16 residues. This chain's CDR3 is CASSEPYRAGANVLTF. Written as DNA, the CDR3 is TGTGCCAGCAGCGAACCCTACAGGGCCGGGGCCAACGTCCTGACTTTC. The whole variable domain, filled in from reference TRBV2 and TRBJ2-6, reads EPEVTQTPSHQVTQMGQEVILRCVPISNHLYFYWYRQILGQKVEFLVSFYNNEISEKSEIFDDQFSVERPDGSNFTLKIRSTKLEDSAMYFCASSEPYRAGANVLTFGAGSRLTVL.

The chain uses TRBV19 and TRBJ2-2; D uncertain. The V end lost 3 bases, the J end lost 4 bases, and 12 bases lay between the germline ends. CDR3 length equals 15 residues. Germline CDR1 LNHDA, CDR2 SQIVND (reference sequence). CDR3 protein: CASSMDRPGTGELFF. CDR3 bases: TGTGCCAGTAGTATGGACCGACCGGGCACCGGGGAGCTGTTTTTT.

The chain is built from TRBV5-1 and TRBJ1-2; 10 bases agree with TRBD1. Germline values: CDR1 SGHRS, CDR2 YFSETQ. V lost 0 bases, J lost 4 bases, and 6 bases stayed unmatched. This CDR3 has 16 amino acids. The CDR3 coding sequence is TGCGCCAGCAGCTTGGACGGGACAGGGGTCGGCTATGGCTACACCTTC. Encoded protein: CASSLDGTGVGYGYTF.

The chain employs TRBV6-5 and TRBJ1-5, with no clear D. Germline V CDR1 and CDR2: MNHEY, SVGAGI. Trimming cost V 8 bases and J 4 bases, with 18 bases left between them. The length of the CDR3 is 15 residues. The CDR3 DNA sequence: TGTGCCAGCCAAGTTGACCGAAAGCCTAATCAGCCCCAGCATTTT. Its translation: CASQVDRKPNQPQHF.

The CDR3 region has the DNA TGTGCCAGTAGCCTTCGGCGATGGGAGACCCAGTACTTC. Protein sequence: CASSLRRWETQYF. The J gene is TRBJ2-5, the V gene TRBV19, with D unresolved. The germline V gene encodes CDR1 LNHDA and CDR2 SQIVND (reference sequence). V was pared by 6 bases and J by 5 bases, with 13 bases between. CDR3 length equals 13 residues.

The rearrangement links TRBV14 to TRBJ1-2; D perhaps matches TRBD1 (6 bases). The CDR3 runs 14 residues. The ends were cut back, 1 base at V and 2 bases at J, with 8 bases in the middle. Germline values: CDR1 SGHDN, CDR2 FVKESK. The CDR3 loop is CASSQVTGNYGYTF. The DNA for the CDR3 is TGTGCCAGCAGCCAAGTAACAGGGAACTATGGCTACACCTTC.

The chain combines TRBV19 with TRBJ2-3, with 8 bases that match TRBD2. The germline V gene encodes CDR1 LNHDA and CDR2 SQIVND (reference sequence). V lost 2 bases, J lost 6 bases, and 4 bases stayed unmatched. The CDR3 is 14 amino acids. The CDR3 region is CASSIRAGADTQYF. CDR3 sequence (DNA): TGTGCCAGTAGTATAAGAGCGGGAGCCGATACGCAGTATTTT.

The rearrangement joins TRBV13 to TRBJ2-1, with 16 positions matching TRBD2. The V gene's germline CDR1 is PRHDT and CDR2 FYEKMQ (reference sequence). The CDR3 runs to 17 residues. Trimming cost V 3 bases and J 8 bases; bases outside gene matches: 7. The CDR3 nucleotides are TGTGCCAGCAGCTTCTTGGGACTAGCGGGAGGGAGAGATGAGCAGTTCTTC. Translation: CASSFLGLAGGRDEQFF.

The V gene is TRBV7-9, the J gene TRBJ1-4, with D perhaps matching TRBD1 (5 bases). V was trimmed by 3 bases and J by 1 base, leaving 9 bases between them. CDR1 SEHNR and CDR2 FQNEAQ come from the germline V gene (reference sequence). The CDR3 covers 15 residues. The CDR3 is CASSLGPRTNEKLFF. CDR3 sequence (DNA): TGTGCCAGCAGCTTGGGACCGAGAACTAATGAAAAACTGTTTTTT. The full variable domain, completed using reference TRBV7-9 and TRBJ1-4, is DTGVSQNPRHKITKRGQNVTFRCDPISEHNRLYWYRQTLGQGPEFLTYFQNEAQLEKSRLLSDRFSAERPKGSFSTLEIQRTEQGDSAMYLCASSLGPRTNEKLFFGSGTQLSVL.

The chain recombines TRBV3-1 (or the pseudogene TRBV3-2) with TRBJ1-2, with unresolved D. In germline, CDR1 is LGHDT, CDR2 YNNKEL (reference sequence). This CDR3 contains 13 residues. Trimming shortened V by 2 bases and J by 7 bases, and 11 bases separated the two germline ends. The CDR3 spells CASSQIGVSGYTF. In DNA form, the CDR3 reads TGTGCCAGCAGCCAAATCGGGGTTAGTGGCTACACCTTC.

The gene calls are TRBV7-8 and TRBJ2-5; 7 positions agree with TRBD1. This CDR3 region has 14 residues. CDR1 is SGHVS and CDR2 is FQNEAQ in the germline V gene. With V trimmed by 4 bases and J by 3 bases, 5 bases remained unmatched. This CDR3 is CASSSGQLEETQYF. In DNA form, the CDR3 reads TGTGCCAGCAGCTCGGGACAGCTTGAAGAGACCCAGTACTTC.

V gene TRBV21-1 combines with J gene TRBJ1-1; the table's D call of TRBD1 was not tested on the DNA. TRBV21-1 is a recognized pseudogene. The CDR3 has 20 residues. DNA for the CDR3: TGTGCCAGCAGCAAGGAAGGATACGGGACAGGCTTTTACATGAACACTGAAGCTTTCTTT. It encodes CASSKEGYGTGFYMNTEAFF.

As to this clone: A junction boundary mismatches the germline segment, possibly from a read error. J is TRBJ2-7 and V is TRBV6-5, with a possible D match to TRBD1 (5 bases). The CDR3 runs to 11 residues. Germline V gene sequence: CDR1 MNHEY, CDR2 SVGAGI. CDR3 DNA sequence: TGTGCCAGCAGTTACGACGGACAACCGGTCTTC. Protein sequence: CASSYDGQPVF.

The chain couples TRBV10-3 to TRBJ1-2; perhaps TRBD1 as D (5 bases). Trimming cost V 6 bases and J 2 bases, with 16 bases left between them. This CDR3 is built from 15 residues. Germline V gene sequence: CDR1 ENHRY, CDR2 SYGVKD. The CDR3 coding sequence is TGTGCCATCAGCGACAGAGGAGTTTGGAACTATGGCTACACCTTC. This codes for CAISDRGVWNYGYTF.

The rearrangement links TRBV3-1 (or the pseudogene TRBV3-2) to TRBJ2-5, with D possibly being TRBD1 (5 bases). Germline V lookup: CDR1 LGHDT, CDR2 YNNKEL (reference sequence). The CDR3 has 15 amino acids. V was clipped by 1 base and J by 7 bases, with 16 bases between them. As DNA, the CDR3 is TGTGCCAGCAGCCAAGGGGCAGGGTTGGTCGTGACCCAGTACTTC. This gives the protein CASSQGAGLVVTQYF.